This is a list of T cell receptor beta chains from one sample in a study of T cell repertoires in cytomegalovirus infection. TCRdb analysed the reads with MiXCR anew, one entry per CDR3 protein. This sample has about 320,000 distinct CDR3 sequences, with 9.5% found just once. The source material was PBMCs. The receptors stem from a human donor in good health (CMV status not recorded). Some clones in this sample may be carry-over from other donors' samples. The CDR3 runs from the conserved cysteine through the conserved F or W. The order of the fields is clone size, V gene, D gene, J gene, CDR3 length, CDR3 protein, CDR3 DNA. A D gene is named only where the DNA matches it firmly. The size entry is marked missing in some rows and otherwise reads once, few, many or a size class.

many	TRBV27	.	TRBJ2-3	12	CASSTGINTQYF	TGTGCCAGCAGTACAGGGATTAATACGCAGTATTTT
.	TRBV6-2/TRBV6-3	.	TRBJ2-1	12	CASKRGDNEQFF	TGTGCCAGCAAGAGGGGCGACAATGAGCAGTTCTTC
many	TRBV19	TRBD1	TRBJ1-1	14	CASSGTARGTEAFF	TGTGCCAGTAGCGGGACAGCGAGGGGCACTGAAGCTTTCTTT
.	TRBV20-1	.	TRBJ2-1	16	CSAHFRGRHSYNEQFF	TGCAGTGCCCATTTCAGGGGACGTCATTCATACAATGAGCAGTTCTTC
.	TRBV7-6	.	TRBJ1-3	16	CASSLAVQGIGNTIYF	TGTGCCAGCAGCTTAGCGGTACAGGGAATTGGAAACACCATATATTTT
.	TRBV20-1	.	TRBJ2-5	14	CSASPWSSRETQYF	TGCAGTGCTAGTCCCTGGTCTTCTCGAGAGACCCAGTACTTC
.	TRBV20-1	.	TRBJ1-2	12	CSGTGSGYGYTF	TGCAGTGGCACAGGGAGTGGGTATGGCTACACCTTC
few	TRBV12-3/TRBV12-4	.	TRBJ2-5	16	CASSFDQVPRQETQYF	TGTGCCAGCAGTTTTGATCAGGTCCCACGACAAGAGACCCAGTACTTC
.	TRBV14	TRBD1	TRBJ2-6	16	CASALNRGSGANVLTF	TGTGCCAGCGCTCTGAACAGGGGATCTGGGGCCAACGTCCTGACTTTC
many	TRBV7-9	.	TRBJ1-1	15	CASKLTAGVNTEAFF	TGTGCCAGCAAATTAACTGCGGGGGTGAACACTGAAGCTTTCTTT
few	TRBV6-1	.	TRBJ1-1	14	CASSEGNLNTEAFF	TGTGCCAGCAGTGAAGGCAACTTGAACACTGAAGCTTTCTTT
.	TRBV20-1	.	TRBJ2-1	12	CSARRGANEQFF	TGCAGTGCACGTCGGGGGGCCAATGAGCAGTTCTTC
many	TRBV12-3/TRBV12-4	.	TRBJ1-1	15	CASSLLQGQNTEAFF	TGTGCCAGCAGTTTGCTACAGGGCCAGAACACTGAAGCTTTCTTT
.	TRBV7-2	.	TRBJ1-5	15	CASSLDGGAGDPQHF	TGTGCCAGCAGCTTAGATGGGGGGGCCGGGGATCCCCAGCATTTT
.	TRBV11-2	.	TRBJ2-1	14	CASSQGTLRSEQFF	TGTGCCAGCAGCCAAGGGACTCTCCGGAGTGAGCAGTTCTTC
.	TRBV12-3/TRBV12-4	TRBD2	TRBJ2-2	15	CASRSSGRAPGELFF	TGTGCCAGCAGATCCAGCGGGAGGGCCCCCGGGGAGCTGTTTTTT
few	TRBV5-1	.	TRBJ1-2	14	CASSPAGGFYGYTF	TGCGCCAGCAGCCCTGCTGGAGGCTTCTATGGCTACACCTTC
.	TRBV15	.	TRBJ2-7	13	CATSRDRYYEQYF	TGTGCCACCAGCAGAGATCGGTACTACGAGCAGTACTTC
.	TRBV27	TRBD2	TRBJ2-1	14	CASRTSGSSNEQFF	TGTGCCAGCAGGACTAGCGGGAGTTCGAATGAGCAGTTCTTC
few	TRBV20-1	.	TRBJ2-1	15	CSARGEGGSYNEQFF	TGCAGTGCTAGAGGGGAAGGGGGATCCTACAATGAGCAGTTCTTC
.	TRBV20-1	.	TRBJ2-2	14	CSAKVLGADGELFF	TGCAGTGCTAAAGTTCTGGGGGCGGACGGGGAGCTGTTTTTT
many	TRBV6-1	TRBD1	TRBJ1-1	12	CASRSQGAEAFF	TGTGCCAGCAGGAGTCAGGGGGCCGAAGCTTTCTTT
many	TRBV7-6	TRBD1	TRBJ1-3	15	CASSQDRGFGNTIYF	TGTGCCAGCAGCCAAGACAGGGGCTTTGGAAACACCATATATTTT
.	TRBV2	TRBD1	TRBJ2-3	15	CASSFWDRAGDTQYF	TGTGCCAGCAGTTTCTGGGACAGGGCTGGAGATACGCAGTATTTT
few	TRBV28	.	TRBJ1-2	13	CASSLRRDEGYTF	TGTGCCAGCAGTTTGCGGAGGGATGAGGGCTACACCTTC
many	TRBV7-2	TRBD2	TRBJ2-1	16	CASSPWASGSYNEQFF	TGTGCCAGCAGCCCATGGGCTAGCGGTTCATACAATGAGCAGTTCTTC
once	TRBV12-3/TRBV12-4	.	TRBJ1-1	13	CASSDSGHTEAFF	TGTGCCAGCAGTGACTCGGGGCATACTGAAGCTTTCTTT
few	TRBV20-1	.	TRBJ1-2	14	CRMEMGSANYGYTF	TGCAGGATGGAGATGGGGTCGGCTAACTATGGCTACACCTTC
many	TRBV7-2	.	TRBJ1-5	15	CASSLVGGQGQPQHF	TGTGCCAGCAGCTTAGTAGGAGGGCAAGGACAGCCCCAGCATTTT
many	TRBV25-1	.	TRBJ2-2	12	CASGFQTGELFF	TGTGCCAGCGGCTTTCAGACCGGGGAGCTGTTTTTT
many	TRBV7-9	TRBD1	TRBJ2-2	15	CASSQGTANTGELFF	TGTGCCAGCAGCCAGGGGACAGCCAACACCGGGGAGCTGTTTTTT
few	TRBV20-1	.	TRBJ1-6	15	CSARPPQGDNSPLHF	TGCAGTGCGAGACCACCCCAAGGGGATAATTCACCCCTCCACTTT
few	TRBV12-3/TRBV12-4	.	TRBJ2-3	13	CASSRDNTDTQYF	TGTGCCAGCAGCCGGGACAACACAGATACGCAGTATTTT
.	TRBV5-5	TRBD1	TRBJ2-7	15	CASSWGGTGFSEQYF	TGTGCCAGCAGCTGGGGAGGGACAGGGTTCTCCGAGCAGTACTTC
many	TRBV27	.	TRBJ1-6	14	CASSLSYANSPLHF	TGTGCCAGCAGTTTATCCTATGCGAATTCACCCCTCCACTTT
.	TRBV28	.	TRBJ2-7	12	CASSFTPYEQYF	TGTGCCAGCAGTTTCACACCCTACGAGCAGTACTTC
few	TRBV10-3	.	TRBJ2-1	11	CAISGQDEQFF	TGTGCCATCAGTGGCCAGGATGAGCAGTTCTTC
.	TRBV7-8	TRBD1	TRBJ1-2	14	CASSLTGGGYGYTF	TGTGCCAGCAGCTTAACAGGGGGCGGCTATGGCTACACCTTC
.	TRBV12-3/TRBV12-4	.	TRBJ2-7	12	CASSLGQGEQYF	TGTGCCAGCAGTTTGGGTCAGGGCGAGCAGTACTTC
.	TRBV19	TRBD1	TRBJ1-5	13	CASGGQSHQPQHF	TGTGCCAGTGGGGGACAGAGCCATCAGCCCCAGCATTTT
.	TRBV12-3/TRBV12-4	TRBD1	TRBJ2-2	15	CASSLGQVGTGELFF	TGTGCCAGCAGTTTGGGACAGGTCGGCACCGGGGAGCTGTTTTTT
.	TRBV27	.	TRBJ1-4	15	CASSLSLRRGEKLFF	TGTGCCAGCAGTTTATCGCTCCGGAGAGGGGAAAAACTGTTTTTT
.	TRBV10-3	.	TRBJ2-2	12	CAISAGTGELFF	TGTGCCATCAGTGCGGGCACCGGGGAGCTGTTTTTT
few	TRBV10-3	TRBD2	TRBJ2-2	16	CAISATSGGATGELFF	TGTGCCATCAGTGCGACTAGCGGGGGGGCGACCGGGGAGCTGTTTTTT
.	TRBV7-6	TRBD1	TRBJ2-7	14	CASSLPTGAYGQYF	TGTGCCAGCAGCTTACCCACAGGGGCCTACGGGCAGTACTTC
.	TRBV7-2	.	TRBJ1-4	15	CASSENTGGSAKLFF	TGTGCCAGCAGCGAAAACACCGGAGGTTCGGCCAAACTGTTTTTT
few	TRBV28	.	TRBJ2-7	14	CASTPADGTREQYF	TGTGCCAGCACCCCCGCCGACGGAACGAGGGAGCAGTACTTC
.	TRBV7-2	.	TRBJ2-3	14	CASSLSTGTDTQYF	TGTGCCAGCAGCTTGAGCACTGGCACAGATACGCAGTATTTT
many	TRBV6-2/TRBV6-3	.	TRBJ2-5	13	CASSYEGLETQYF	TGTGCCAGCAGTTACGAGGGCCTGGAGACCCAGTACTTC
.	TRBV6-2/TRBV6-3	.	TRBJ2-7	16	CASSYPGLLRSYEQYF	TGTGCCAGCAGTTACCCGGGACTTTTACGCTCCTACGAGCAGTACTTC
.	TRBV10-3	.	TRBJ1-3	13	CAISYDSGNTIYF	TGTGCCATCAGTTATGACTCTGGAAACACCATATATTTT
.	TRBV5-1	TRBD2	TRBJ2-1	15	CASRPWTSDYNEQFF	TGCGCCAGCAGGCCCTGGACTAGCGACTACAATGAGCAGTTCTTC
.	TRBV6-6	.	TRBJ1-2	14	CASSTTPGYYGYTF	TGTGCCAGCAGTACAACCCCAGGGTACTATGGCTACACCTTC